This is a list of T cell receptor beta chains from one sample in a study of control samples from healthy donors and cancer patients. Assay: immunoSEQ multiplex PCR; the TCRdb copy retains only in-frame clones and omits some. This table has 250,000 to 300,000 clones, more than 65% appearing once. The sequenced material came from PBMCs. These receptors all come from a woman aged 55-70 years with lung cancer. Each CDR3 is given with its conserved first and last residue. The D gene is left open where the match is weak.

v_gene | d_gene | CDR3aa
TRBV7-3 | TRBD1 | CASSLTPGTGGNEQFF
TRBV19 | TRBD1 | CASSTVTGRNSPLHF
TRBV12-3/TRBV12-4 | NA | CASSWGFNQPQHF
TRBV6-1 | TRBD2 | CASSDLGLAGEQYF
TRBV28 | TRBD1 | CASKESRTGGVYGYTF
TRBV28 | TRBD2 | CASTISGRSSDTQYF
TRBV28 | TRBD1 | CASSQTGRTTEAFF
TRBV12-3/TRBV12-4 | NA | CASRTLGGGEAFF
TRBV28 | TRBD1 | CASSLGQGSNQPQHF
TRBV5-8 | TRBD1 | CASSFDRASQPQHF
TRBV3-1/TRBV3-2 | TRBD1 | CASSPGRPDRGQFF
TRBV3-1/TRBV3-2 | TRBD1 | CASSPRDREYYGYTF
TRBV6-6 | NA | CASSYSYSTDTQYF
TRBV20-1 | NA | CSASFQGSTGELFF
TRBV5-1 | NA | CASTLQGQNYGYTF
TRBV6-5 | TRBD2 | CASTSGGRETQYF
TRBV7-3 | NA | CASSLDAYNEQFF
TRBV5-1 | NA | CASSLLQGPYEQYF
TRBV11-2 | TRBD2 | CASSLSSGGQETQYF
TRBV5-4 | TRBD1 | CASSPGGTGYEKLFF
TRBV2 | NA | CASKTDTNNSPLHF
TRBV28 | TRBD2 | CASSLFRASGSYEQYF
TRBV5-1 | TRBD1 | CASSWGQGRAETQYF
TRBV21-1 | NA | CASSKIRGNNKAFF
TRBV11-2 | NA | CASSLNRVTEAFF
TRBV24-1 | TRBD1 | CATSDAGTGKETQYF
TRBV5-1 | TRBD2 | CASSLATSGRAWNEQFF
TRBV5-1 | NA | CASSAPGLNSYEQYF
TRBV12-3/TRBV12-4 | NA | CASSFTSRRPQYF
TRBV9 | NA | CASSETGGLNYGYTF